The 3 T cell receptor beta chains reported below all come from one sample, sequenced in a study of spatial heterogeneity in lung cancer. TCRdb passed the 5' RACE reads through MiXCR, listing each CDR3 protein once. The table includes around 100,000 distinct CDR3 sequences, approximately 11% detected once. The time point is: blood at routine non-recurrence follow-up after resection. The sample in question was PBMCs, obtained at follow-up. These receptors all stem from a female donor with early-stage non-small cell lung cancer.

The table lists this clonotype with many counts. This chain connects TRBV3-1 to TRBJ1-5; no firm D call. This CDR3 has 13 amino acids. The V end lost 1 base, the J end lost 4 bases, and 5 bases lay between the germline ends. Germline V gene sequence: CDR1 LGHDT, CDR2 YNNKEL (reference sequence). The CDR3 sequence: CASSQGQNQPQHF. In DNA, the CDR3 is TGTGCCAGCAGCCAAGGGCAGAATCAGCCCCAGCATTTT.

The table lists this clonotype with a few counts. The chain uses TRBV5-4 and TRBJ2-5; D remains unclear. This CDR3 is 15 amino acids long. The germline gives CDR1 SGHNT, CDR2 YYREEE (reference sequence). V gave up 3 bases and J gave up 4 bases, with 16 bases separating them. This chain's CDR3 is CASSSKLLGPETQYF. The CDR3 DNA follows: TGTGCCAGCAGCTCCAAGTTACTCGGGCCAGAGACCCAGTACTTC.

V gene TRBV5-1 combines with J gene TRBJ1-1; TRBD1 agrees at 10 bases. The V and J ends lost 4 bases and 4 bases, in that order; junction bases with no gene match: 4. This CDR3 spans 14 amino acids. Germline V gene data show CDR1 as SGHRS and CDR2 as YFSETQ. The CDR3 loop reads CASSPGTGVTEAFF. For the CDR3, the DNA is TGCGCCAGCAGCCCCGGGACAGGGGTCACTGAAGCTTTCTTT.